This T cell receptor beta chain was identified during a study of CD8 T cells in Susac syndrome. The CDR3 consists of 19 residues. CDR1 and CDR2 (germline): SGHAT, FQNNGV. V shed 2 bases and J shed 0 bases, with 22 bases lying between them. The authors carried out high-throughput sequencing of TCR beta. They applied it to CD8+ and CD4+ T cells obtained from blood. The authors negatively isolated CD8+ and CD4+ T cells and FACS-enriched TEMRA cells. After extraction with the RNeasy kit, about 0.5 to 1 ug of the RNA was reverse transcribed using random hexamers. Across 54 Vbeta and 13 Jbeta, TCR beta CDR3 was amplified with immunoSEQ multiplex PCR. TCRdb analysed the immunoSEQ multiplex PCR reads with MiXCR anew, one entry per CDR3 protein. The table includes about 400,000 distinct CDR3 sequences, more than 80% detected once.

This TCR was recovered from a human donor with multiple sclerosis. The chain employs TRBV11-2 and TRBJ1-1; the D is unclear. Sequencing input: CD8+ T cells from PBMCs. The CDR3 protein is CASSLWRSILDSMNTEAFF. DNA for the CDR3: TGTGCCAGCAGCTTATGGCGATCGATCCTAGATTCTATGAACACTGAAGCTTTCTTT.